These 11 T cell receptor beta chains originate from one sample sequenced in a study of shared clonotypes between healthy human individuals. The repertoire was sequenced with immunoSEQ multiplex PCR; TCRdb's copy has only in-frame clones and lacks some. Of 75,000 to 100,000 clones listed, roughly half are singletons. Sequenced: PBMCs. Receptor source: a woman aged 40 to 49 in good health. Some clones in this sample may be carry-over from other donors' samples.

Comments on this clone: One base separates it from a far larger clone, so it is likely a read error. Other nucleotide sequences in the sample specify the same CDR3. This chain uses TRBV19 with TRBJ2-7, with D tentatively TRBD2 (6 bases). In germline, CDR1 is LNHDA, CDR2 SQIVND (reference sequence). CDR3 size: 11 residues. DNA for the CDR3: TGTGCCAGTGATGGGGGGTACGAGCAATACTTC. As protein: CASDGGYEQYF.

V is TRBV18 and J is TRBJ1-2; possible D gene TRBD1, 5 bases. The CDR3 covers 14 residues. In germline, CDR1 is KGHSH, CDR2 LQKENI. V lost 6 bases and J lost 4, with 15 bases in between. The CDR3 sequence is CASSSEGWSYGYTF. The CDR3 bases are TGTGCCAGCTCTTCCGAGGGGTGGTCCTATGGCTACACCTTC.

This clone was recorded many times. The sample carries other DNA sequences with the same CDR3. The chain uses TRBV27 and TRBJ2-1, with D perhaps matching TRBD2 (5 bases). The CDR3 runs to 15 residues. CDR1 is MNHEY, CDR2 SMNVEV, per germline (reference sequence). V was shortened by 2 bases and J by 5 bases, with 13 bases between the two germline ends. CDR3 sequence reads: CASSLVLALHNEQFF. In nucleotides, the CDR3 is TGTGCCAGCAGTTTAGTGCTAGCACTCCACAATGAGCAGTTCTTC.

This clone occurred a few times. The rearrangement links TRBV7-8 to TRBJ2-1; D is unclear. Germline V gene lookup returns CDR1 SGHVS and CDR2 FQNEAQ. The CDR3 loop spans 13 amino acids. Trimming shortened V by 4 bases and J by 12 bases, and 16 bases separated the two germline ends. The chain's CDR3 is CASSSNPMGGQFF. CDR3 DNA sequence: TGTGCCAGCAGCTCCAACCCAATGGGCGGGCAGTTCTTC. The full variable domain, in which reference TRBV7-8 and TRBJ2-1 provide the parts outside the CDR3, is GAGVSQSPRYKVAKRGQDVALRCDPISGHVSLFWYQQALGQGPEFLTYFQNEAQLDKSGLPSDRFFAERPEGSVSTLKIQRTQQEDSAVYLCASSSNPMGGQFFGPGTRLTVL.

This clone has just a few counts. V and J are TRBV6-4 and TRBJ2-2, with unresolved D. Trimming removed 6 bases at V and 3 bases at J, with 14 bases between. The CDR3 has 15 residues. Germline lookup yields CDR1 MRHNA and CDR2 SNTAGT. The CDR3 reads CASSPVGLDTGELFF. In nucleotides, the CDR3 is TGTGCCAGCAGCCCGGTTGGTTTGGACACCGGGGAGCTGTTTTTT.

The rearrangement links TRBV29-1 to TRBJ2-5; D is undetermined. Germline V gene sequence: CDR1 SQVTM, CDR2 ANQGSEA. The CDR3 spans 13 residues. The V and J ends lost 1 base and 5 bases respectively, with 11 bases between them. For the CDR3, the DNA is TGCAGCGTTGAAGTACCCCCCTGGGAGACCCAGTACTTC. Protein product: CSVEVPPWETQYF.

The CDR3 loop reads CAWSTGGSNQPQHF. DNA of the CDR3: TGTGCCTGGTCGACAGGGGGGAGCAATCAGCCCCAGCATTTT. The J gene is TRBJ1-5, the V gene TRBV30; 9 nucleotides match TRBD1. The ends lost 5 bases at V and 1 base at J; junction bases unmatched: 3. CDR1 and CDR2 (germline): GTSNPN, SVGIG (reference sequence). This CDR3 is built from 14 residues.

This clone was found a few times. The rearrangement joins TRBV7-9 to TRBJ2-2; D is unclear. The CDR3 totals 12 residues. V dropped 5 bases and J dropped 6 bases, with 7 bases sitting between them. Germline lookup yields CDR1 SEHNR and CDR2 FQNEAQ (reference sequence). CDR3 amino acids: CASSPGSGELFF. CDR3 coding DNA: TGTGCCAGCAGCCCCGGGTCCGGGGAGCTGTTTTTT. Full variable domain (remainder filled in from reference TRBV7-9 and TRBJ2-2): DTGVSQNPRHKITKRGQNVTFRCDPISEHNRLYWYRQTLGQGPEFLTYFQNEAQLEKSRLLSDRFSAERPKGSFSTLEIQRTEQGDSAMYLCASSPGSGELFFGEGSRLTVL.

The chain uses TRBV6-5 and TRBJ2-7; D is possibly TRBD1 or TRBD2 (5 bases each). The CDR3 covers 11 residues. Trimming pared 6 bases from V and 8 bases from J, leaving 11 bases between. The germline V gene has CDR1 MNHEY and CDR2 SVGAGI. The CDR3 reads CASRGPGKQYF. The CDR3 region has the DNA TGTGCCAGCAGGGGGCCGGGGAAGCAGTACTTC.

This chain uses TRBV30 with TRBJ2-3, with 9 nucleotides matching TRBD2. The CDR3 spans 15 residues. From germline, CDR1 is GTSNPN and CDR2 SVGIG (reference sequence). V was clipped by 2 bases and J by 6 bases; unmatched bases: 9. The DNA of the CDR3 is TGTGCCTGGAGTTTATTAGCGGGAGCAGTGGATACGCAGTATTTT. Protein: CAWSLLAGAVDTQYF.

The table lists this clone with a count of one. V gene TRBV5-1 combines with J gene TRBJ2-2, with D maybe TRBD2 (6 bases). There are 17 residues in the CDR3. V was trimmed by 5 bases and J by 0 bases, leaving 17 bases between them. The V gene's germline CDR1 is SGHRS and CDR2 YFSETQ. DNA for the CDR3: TGCGCCAGCAGAAAAAACCGGGACTCAACGAACACCGGGGAGCTGTTTTTT. It is translated as CASRKNRDSTNTGELFF.